This T cell receptor beta chain originates from a study of blood T cell repertoires in COVID-19. In the study overall: T cells, B-cell-depleted T cells, or PBMCs supplied cDNA or gDNA.

In Cohort 3, a recovered donor had either two negative PCRs, clearance, or symptom resolution. The assay was immunoSEQ multiplex PCR, and TCRdb's table has in-frame clones only and misses some. The sample has hundreds of thousands of clones, around 92% seen once. Germline-derived CDR1 and CDR2 are MNHEY and SMNVEV (reference sequence). The germline V and J ends were trimmed by 7 bases and 3 bases, with 15 bases remaining between them. The CDR3 is 14 residues long. The sequenced material came from PBMCs or T cells enriched from blood (not recorded which). The rearrangement uses TRBV27 and TRBJ1-2; possible D gene TRBD1, 6 bases. The sequence came from a woman in her twenties or thirties who had recovered from COVID-19. CDR3 in amino acids: CASTQTGSDYGYTF. CDR3 DNA sequence: TGTGCCAGCACCCAAACAGGGAGCGACTATGGCTACACCTTC.